One and the same sample provided the 31 T cell receptor beta chains below, sequenced in a study of cytomegalovirus exposure and HLA in healthy donors. The PCR used 60 Vbeta and 13 Jbeta primers. Assay used: immunoSEQ multiplex PCR; TCRdb lists only in-frame clones, some missing. The sample lists about 120,000 clones; about 83% were seen once. The material sequenced was PBMCs. The origin of the receptors is a female donor in good health and CMV-seronegative.

This clone was seen a handful of times. The J gene is TRBJ1-5, the V gene TRBV10-3, with 10 bases identical to TRBD1. The CDR3 runs 14 residues. Looked up from germline, CDR1 is ENHRY and CDR2 is SYGVKD. Trimming at V came to 10 bases and at J to 6 bases, leaving 9 bases not matched to a gene. As DNA, the CDR3 is TGTGCCACCAGAGGACAGGGGGAGGTTCAGCCCCAGCATTTT. Its protein is CATRGQGEVQPQHF.

A remark on this clone: This sample includes further DNA sequences coding for the same CDR3. The rearrangement uses TRBV6-5 and TRBJ1-1; possible D gene TRBD1, 5 bases. Trimming cost V 2 bases and J 5 bases, with 9 bases left between them. The V gene's germline CDR1 is MNHEY and CDR2 SVGAGI. The length of the CDR3 is 13 residues. The CDR3 nucleotides read TGTGCCAGCAGTTACGCCGGGGGTACTGAAGCTTTCTTT. This encodes CASSYAGGTEAFF.

This clone showed up just once. The V and J genes are TRBV29-1 and TRBJ2-7; perhaps TRBD1 as D (7 bases). The CDR3 covers 12 residues. CDR1 is SQVTM and CDR2 is ANQGSEA in the germline V gene. V was trimmed by 7 bases and J by 4 bases, leaving 14 bases between them. CDR3 region: CSASDRAYEQYF. The DNA for the CDR3 is TGCAGCGCTAGCGACAGGGCTTACGAGCAGTACTTC.

The chain links TRBV19 to TRBJ1-5, with 9 positions matching TRBD1. Germline CDR1 and CDR2: LNHDA and SQIVND (reference sequence). V shed 5 bases and J 6 bases; nucleotides not matched to a gene: 8. CDR3 length: 15 amino acids. CDR3 bases: TGTGCCAGTAGTGCCCGGGACAGGGATGTTCAGCCCCAGCATTTT. Translation gives CASSARDRDVQPQHF.

This clone appeared many times. V gene TRBV6-4 combines with J gene TRBJ2-6; TRBD1 matches 7 bases. The CDR3 loop spans 16 amino acids. Trimming removed 5 bases from V and 4 bases from J; junction bases left unmatched: 8. Germline values: CDR1 MRHNA, CDR2 SNTAGT. Here the CDR3 reads CASSPATGTGANVLTF. The DNA of the CDR3 is TGTGCCAGCAGTCCCGCGACAGGGACCGGGGCCAACGTCCTGACTTTC.

This chain joins TRBV29-1 and TRBJ2-7, with D perhaps TRBD2 (6 bases). The CDR3 has 13 residues. In germline, CDR1 is SQVTM, CDR2 ANQGSEA. Between the trimmed V and J ends, which lost 6 bases and 4 bases, there was a span of 16 bases. Written as DNA, the CDR3 is TGCAGCGTCGAGGGACGTGGGACTTACGAGCAGTACTTC. This translates into CSVEGRGTYEQYF.

In nucleotides, the CDR3 is TGTGCCAGCAGTTCCCGGGGTCCAGACACTGAAGCTTTCTTT. Encoded protein: CASSSRGPDTEAFF. The V gene is TRBV27, the J gene TRBJ1-1; no definite D call. CDR3 size: 14 residues. In germline, CDR1 is MNHEY, CDR2 SMNVEV (reference sequence). V dropped 4 bases and J dropped 3 bases, with 12 bases sitting between them.

This chain uses TRBV11-3 with TRBJ2-4, with 9 bases identical to TRBD1. CDR1 and CDR2 from the germline V gene are SGHNT and YENEEA. The CDR3 extends over 17 amino acids. Trimming removed 0 bases from V and 1 base from J; junction bases left unmatched: 4. The CDR3 nucleotides are TGTGCCAGCAGCTTAGAGTGGGACAGGGCGGCCAAAAACATTCAGTACTTC. This gives the protein CASSLEWDRAAKNIQYF.

The genes are TRBV5-8 and TRBJ2-7; 10 bases line up with TRBD1. Germline V CDR1 and CDR2: SGHTS, YDEGEE. J gave up 3 bases and V 0 bases, and 6 bases lay outside the gene matches. The CDR3 covers 16 residues. The CDR3 loop is CASSLALTGGRYEQYF. The CDR3 DNA follows: TGTGCCAGCAGCTTGGCCCTGACAGGGGGCCGCTACGAGCAGTACTTC.

CDR3 loop: CASSGAGTDTQYF. CDR3 in DNA: TGTGCCAGCAGCGGAGCCGGGACAGATACGCAGTATTTT. The chain links TRBV9 to TRBJ2-3, with D hard to call. CDR1 and CDR2 (germline): SGDLS, YYNGEE. This CDR3 is 13 amino acids long. Trimming cost V 3 bases and J 3 bases, with 8 bases left between them.

This clone was recorded a few times. The rearrangement joins TRBV5-4 to TRBJ2-7; 12 positions agree with TRBD2. V lost 5 bases, J lost 0 bases, and 0 bases stayed unmatched. CDR3 length: 14 amino acids. The germline gives CDR1 SGHNT, CDR2 YYREEE (reference sequence). The CDR3 DNA reads TGTGCCAGCAGGACTAGCGGGGGCTCCTACGAGCAGTACTTC. Its protein is CASRTSGGSYEQYF.

The CDR3 loop reads CASSSQQGGEAFF. The CDR3 nucleotides read TGTGCCAGCAGCTCACAACAGGGTGGGGAAGCTTTCTTT. The rearrangement links TRBV9 to TRBJ1-1, with D perhaps TRBD1 (6 bases). The V gene's germline CDR1 is SGDLS and CDR2 YYNGEE. The CDR3 consists of 13 residues. The ends were cut back, 4 bases at V and 8 bases at J, with 15 bases in the middle.

V gene TRBV27 combines with J gene TRBJ1-1, with no clear D. V gave up 2 bases and J gave up 7 bases, with 14 bases separating them. Germline CDR1 reads MNHEY; CDR2 reads SMNVEV (reference sequence). The CDR3 spans 14 residues. The CDR3 spells CASSLATTGFEAFF. The DNA for the CDR3 is TGTGCCAGCAGTTTAGCAACTACTGGGTTTGAAGCTTTCTTT.

The sample holds one count of this clone. V and J are TRBV6-5 and TRBJ2-7; 7 bases align to TRBD1. Unmatched junction bases numbered 9, after V lost 1 base and J lost 6 bases. Germline V gene data show CDR1 as MNHEY and CDR2 as SVGAGI. CDR3 length equals 15 residues. The CDR3 protein is CASSYWDSHRSEQYF. The CDR3 region has the DNA TGTGCCAGCAGTTACTGGGACAGCCACAGGTCCGAGCAGTACTTC.

The chain joins TRBV10-3 to TRBJ2-5; no clear D gene. V lost 11 bases, J lost 2 bases, and 6 bases lay in between. The germline CDR1 and CDR2 sequences are ENHRY and SYGVKD. The CDR3 contains 10 residues. The DNA of the CDR3 is TGTGCCGCCGGGCAAGAGACCCAGTACTTC. Protein sequence: CAAGQETQYF.

V and J are TRBV6-1 and TRBJ2-6; D unresolved. Per germline, CDR1 MNHNS and CDR2 SASEGT. This CDR3 is built from 15 residues. The germline V and J ends were trimmed by 4 bases and 4 bases, with 11 bases remaining between them. CDR3 residues: CASSGSESGANVLTF. DNA of the CDR3: TGTGCCAGCAGTGGTTCTGAGTCGGGGGCCAACGTCCTGACTTTC.

This clone was picked up a small number of times. The chain couples TRBV5-6 to TRBJ2-7, with TRBD1 matching 7 bases. CDR1 and CDR2 from the germline V gene are SGHDT and YYEEEE. CDR3 length equals 14 residues. Germline trimming cut 2 bases from V and 5 bases from J; bases unmatched to any gene: 7. Here the CDR3 reads CASSLLRGPHEQYF. In DNA, the CDR3 is TGTGCCAGCAGCTTATTGAGGGGGCCCCACGAGCAGTACTTC.

The V and J genes are TRBV7-2 and TRBJ2-1, with TRBD2 matching over 8 bases. The J segment lost 2 bases and the V segment lost 6 bases, leaving 9 bases of the junction unmatched. Germline values: CDR1 SGHTA, CDR2 FQGNSA. The length of the CDR3 is 16 residues. In DNA, the CDR3 is TGTGCCAGCAGTCCTCGGGGGGGTATCACCTACAATGAGCAGTTCTTC. This encodes CASSPRGGITYNEQFF.

V usage is TRBV5-6 and J usage is TRBJ1-2; D might be TRBD1 (5 bases). CDR1 and CDR2 from the germline V gene are SGHDT and YYEEEE. Trimming shortened V by 3 bases and J by 6 bases, and 12 bases separated the two germline ends. CDR3 length: 13 residues. As DNA, the CDR3 is TGTGCCAGCAGCTCAGGCAGGGAACATGGCTACACCTTC. Translation: CASSSGREHGYTF. Variable domain in full (rest from reference TRBV5-6 and TRBJ1-2): DAGVTQSPTHLIKTRGQQVTLRCSPKSGHDTVSWYQQALGQGPQFIFQYYEEEERQRGNFPDRFSGHQFPNYSSELNVNALLLGDSALYLCASSSGREHGYTFGSGTRLTVV.

The gene calls are TRBV10-3 and TRBJ1-1; TRBD1 is a possible D gene (5 bases). Germline CDR1 ENHRY, CDR2 SYGVKD. Trimming removed 2 bases at V and 2 bases at J, with 15 bases between. This CDR3 comprises 16 residues. CDR3 sequence: CAISEPARGVNTEAFF. In DNA, the CDR3 is TGTGCCATCAGTGAGCCGGCACGGGGGGTTAACACTGAAGCTTTCTTT.

The chain joins TRBV5-6 to TRBJ1-6; no reliable D call. Germline V gives CDR1 SGHDT, CDR2 YYEEEE. V was pared by 2 bases and J by 7 bases, with 13 bases between. The CDR3 is 15 amino acids. This CDR3 reads CASSFGLKANSPLHF. CDR3 nucleotides: TGTGCCAGCAGCTTCGGACTCAAGGCAAATTCACCCCTCCACTTT.

The chain joins TRBV6-5 to TRBJ1-4; unclear D gene. Trimming shortened V by 6 bases and J by 7 bases, and 12 bases separated the two germline ends. Germline values: CDR1 MNHEY, CDR2 SVGAGI. This CDR3 spans 13 amino acids. CDR3 sequence reads: CASRGGIGEKLFF. Written as DNA, the CDR3 is TGTGCCAGCAGAGGAGGGATAGGTGAAAAACTGTTTTTT.

This clone was observed a few times. This chain uses TRBV6-1 with TRBJ2-7, with D possibly matching TRBD1 (6 bases). This CDR3 has 13 residues. Trimming pared 10 bases from V and 1 base from J, leaving 14 bases between. The V gene's germline CDR1 is MNHNS and CDR2 SASEGT. The CDR3 nucleotides read TGTGCCATCGCACCGACAGGTTCCTACGAGCAGTACTTC. Translation: CAIAPTGSYEQYF.

The rearrangement uses TRBV2 and TRBJ2-1; the D is unclear. The germline V gene has CDR1 SNHLY and CDR2 FYNNEI. This CDR3 is 12 amino acids long. Trimming removed 5 bases at V and 6 bases at J, with 8 bases between. The CDR3 reads CASSQLGNEQFF. Here the CDR3 DNA reads TGTGCCAGCAGTCAACTTGGCAATGAGCAGTTCTTC.

This clone was seen a handful of times. The gene calls are TRBV6-1 and TRBJ2-1; 12 bases line up with TRBD2. V lost 3 bases, J lost 6 bases, and 3 bases stayed unmatched. CDR1 is MNHNS and CDR2 is SASEGT in the germline V gene. The CDR3 is 15 amino acids. DNA of the CDR3: TGTGCCAGCAGTGACTCTAGCGGGGGGGCCAATGAGCAGTTCTTC. Amino acids: CASSDSSGGANEQFF.

This clone was seen a few times. The chain couples TRBV28 to TRBJ1-2; D ambiguous. CDR3 length: 13 residues. From germline, CDR1 is MDHEN and CDR2 SYDVKM. V lost 2 bases and J 4 bases, leaving 8 bases between the germline ends. In nucleotides, the CDR3 is TGTGCCAGCAGTTTAACGGGATTCTATGGCTACACCTTC. This codes for CASSLTGFYGYTF.

The chain uses TRBV4-3 and TRBJ2-3, with TRBD2 matching 7 bases. The CDR3 contains 19 residues. Germline CDR1 LGHNA, CDR2 YSLEER. J lost 2 bases, V lost 2 bases, and 16 bases had no gene match. The CDR3 loop is CASSQRLTRPGGSTDTQYF. The CDR3 nucleotides read TGCGCCAGCAGCCAACGCCTAACTCGCCCCGGGGGGTCCACAGATACGCAGTATTTT.

The chain joins TRBV7-3 to TRBJ2-2; D call uncertain. This CDR3 is 15 amino acids long. V lost 2 bases, J lost 1 base, and 8 bases lay in between. The germline gives CDR1 SGHTA, CDR2 FQGTGA. This chain's CDR3 is CASSLSPKNTGELFF. CDR3 sequence (DNA): TGTGCCAGCAGCTTATCCCCTAAGAACACCGGGGAGCTGTTTTTT.

This chain joins TRBV7-2 and TRBJ2-1, with 7 bases matching TRBD2. This CDR3 region has 14 residues. Trimming took 4 bases from V and 2 from J; bases not matched to a gene: 2. The germline V gene has CDR1 SGHTA and CDR2 FQGNSA. Here the CDR3 DNA reads TGTGCCAGCAGCTCTGCGGGGGCCTACAATGAGCAGTTCTTC. Translated: CASSSAGAYNEQFF.

V is TRBV9 and J is TRBJ1-5, with 9 bases matching TRBD1. This CDR3 spans 16 amino acids. Germline trimming cut 5 bases from V and 0 bases from J; bases unmatched to any gene: 6. Germline V lookup: CDR1 SGDLS, CDR2 YYNGEE. The CDR3 here is CASSGGGQGSNQPQHF. As DNA, the CDR3 is TGTGCCAGCAGTGGGGGGGGACAGGGTAGCAATCAGCCCCAGCATTTT.

The chain couples TRBV30 to TRBJ2-1; D is possibly TRBD1 (5 bases). In germline, CDR1 is GTSNPN, CDR2 SVGIG (reference sequence). Trimming took off 3 bases at V and 6 bases at J, with 9 bases between the two ends. CDR3 length: 12 amino acids. The CDR3 sequence: CAWSAGFNEQFF. DNA of the CDR3: TGTGCCTGGAGCGCAGGGTTCAATGAGCAGTTCTTC.